This T cell receptor (beta chain) was observed in a study of CD8 T cells in ankylosing spondylitis (dated by TCRdb to about 2017). About the full investigation: The study set out to find disease-linked TCR variants by profiling T cell receptor beta repertoires in ankylosing spondylitis patients and healthy donors. Peripheral blood was sampled, and synovial fluid was additionally collected from ankylosing spondylitis patients. The full study cohort was made up of 20 to 25 ankylosing spondylitis patients and 108 healthy donors. The paper's findings and limits, for the study overall: Blood from ankylosing spondylitis patients appeared to be characterized by a TCR beta motif composed of about eight highly homologous amino acid variants. The disease-linked clones showed a CD8+ phenotype and occurred at relatively low frequencies in peripheral blood. Some of the motif variants had been reported before in the synovial fluid and blood of reactive arthritis patients, a finding that suggests common disease-initiation mechanisms. The disease-linked clones were reported as significantly enriched in matched synovial fluid samples from ankylosing spondylitis patients.

This clonotype was seen a handful of times. Its antigen is unknown. Base qualities are not provided; no much larger clone lies one nucleotide away. The reads were generated on an Illumina HiSeq 2500. TCR beta libraries were prepared by quantitative 5'-RACE with molecular barcodes. The authors processed their data as follows. A new computational method, built on a probabilistic model of VDJ rearrangement, was used to identify disease-linked TCR variants. The raw public reads went through TCRdb reprocessing: fastp at Q25, MiXCR clone calling, in-frame beta chains kept. Rows are unified per CDR3 protein, each entry keeping the most common DNA and genes. TCRdb assigned the V and J calls; the authors' analysis was not used. The sample table shows over 450,000 distinct CDR3 sequences, and roughly 13% are seen once. In total, the top ten clones hold about 6.5% of the sample. Sequences MDHEN (CDR1) and SYDVKM (CDR2) are obtained from the germline V gene. The CDR3 holds 16 amino acids from the cysteine to the phenylalanine. Just CDR3 DNA is preserved here, 48 bases in frame from base 1. The trim is 4 bases for V and 1 base for J, with a gap of 17 bases between the germline ends.

Material for sequencing was blood, either unsorted or a sorted T cell fraction (not recorded which). The TCR comes from a male donor with ankylosing spondylitis. The chain links TRBV28 with TRBJ2-7; TRBD1 might be the D gene, on 6 matching bases. The sequenced DNA: TGTGCCAGCAGTTCTAGCTACAGGGCCGAGTCCTACGAGCAGTACTTC. Translated, it reads CASSSSYRAESYEQYF.